A single sample is the source of the 7 T cell receptor beta chains below, sequenced in a study of cytomegalovirus exposure and HLA in healthy donors. The PCR ran on 60 Vbeta and 13 Jbeta primers. Profiling relied on immunoSEQ multiplex PCR, and the TCRdb table lists in-frame clones only, not all of them. Altogether 150,000 to 200,000 clones are present, 83% being singletons, with the ten largest covering 1.5% to 2%. Material for sequencing was PBMCs. The source is a man aged 35-49 years in good health and CMV-seropositive.

This chain uses TRBV4-1 with TRBJ2-1; 10 bases line up with TRBD1. This CDR3 spans 15 amino acids. Germline CDR1 MGHRA, CDR2 YSYEKL. Trimming at V came to 1 base and at J to 7 bases, leaving 4 bases not matched to a gene. The CDR3 loop is CASSQGQGAWNEQFF. In nucleotides, the CDR3 is TGCGCCAGCAGCCAAGGACAGGGGGCCTGGAATGAGCAGTTCTTC.

The genes are TRBV10-1 and TRBJ1-3; 8 nucleotides line up with TRBD1. CDR1 and CDR2 from the germline V gene are WNHNN and SYGVQD (reference sequence). Germline trimming cut 2 bases from V and 4 bases from J; bases unmatched to any gene: 10. The CDR3 contains 17 residues. CDR3 loop: CASSEAKTGVSGNTIYF. The CDR3 region has the DNA TGCGCCAGCAGTGAGGCGAAGACAGGGGTGTCCGGAAACACCATATATTTT.

Points on this clone: Other DNA sequences in the same sample also yield this CDR3. The chain links TRBV13 to TRBJ2-1; 11 bases are shared with TRBD2. This CDR3 region has 15 residues. Germline V lookup: CDR1 PRHDT, CDR2 FYEKMQ (reference sequence). With 5 bases clipped from V and 4 bases from J, the junction kept 4 bases outside the gene matches. The CDR3 protein is CASSQLAGAYNEQFF. The CDR3 region has the DNA TGTGCCAGCAGCCAACTAGCGGGAGCATACAATGAGCAGTTCTTC. Supplemented by reference TRBV13 and TRBJ2-1, the full variable domain reads AAGVIQSPRHLIKEKRETATLKCYPIPRHDTVYWYQQGPGQDPQFLISFYEKMQSDKGSIPDRFSAQQFSDYHSELNMSSLELGDSALYFCASSQLAGAYNEQFFGPGTRLTVL.

The V and J genes are TRBV5-1 and TRBJ2-5; D remains unclear. The germline CDR1 and CDR2 sequences are SGHRS and YFSETQ. The CDR3 extends over 13 amino acids. Between the trimmed V and J ends, which lost 4 bases and 4 bases, there was a span of 11 bases. This chain's CDR3 is CASSPHFSETQYF. The CDR3, as DNA: TGCGCCAGCAGCCCCCACTTCTCAGAGACCCAGTACTTC.

Worth noting for this clone: The junction does not match germline at one end; this may be a read error. J is TRBJ2-7 and V is TRBV7-9, with 13 bases identical to TRBD2. The V gene's germline CDR1 is SEHNR and CDR2 FQNEAQ (reference sequence). The CDR3 loop spans 15 amino acids. The DNA for the CDR3 is TGTTCCAGCAGCTTAGCGGGACTAGCGGGATACGAGCAGTACTTC. This encodes CSSSLAGLAGYEQYF.

The CDR3 region has the DNA TGTGCCAGCAGTTACCAGGGGTCCGGGGAGCTGTTTTTT. Protein: CASSYQGSGELFF. This rearrangement joins TRBV6-6 to TRBJ2-2, with D possibly TRBD1 on 6 matching bases. Trimming pared 2 bases from V and 6 bases from J, leaving 7 bases between. Per germline, CDR1 MNHNY and CDR2 SVGAGI (reference sequence). The CDR3 covers 13 residues.

This chain uses TRBV6-5 with TRBJ2-7, with 7 bases fitting TRBD1. V trimming: 5 bases; J trimming: 0 bases; junction bases outside the gene matches: 4. Germline V gene data show CDR1 as MNHEY and CDR2 as SVGAGI. This CDR3 comprises 14 residues. Here the CDR3 reads CASSADRASYEQYF. CDR3 in DNA: TGTGCCAGCAGTGCCGACAGGGCCTCCTACGAGCAGTACTTC.